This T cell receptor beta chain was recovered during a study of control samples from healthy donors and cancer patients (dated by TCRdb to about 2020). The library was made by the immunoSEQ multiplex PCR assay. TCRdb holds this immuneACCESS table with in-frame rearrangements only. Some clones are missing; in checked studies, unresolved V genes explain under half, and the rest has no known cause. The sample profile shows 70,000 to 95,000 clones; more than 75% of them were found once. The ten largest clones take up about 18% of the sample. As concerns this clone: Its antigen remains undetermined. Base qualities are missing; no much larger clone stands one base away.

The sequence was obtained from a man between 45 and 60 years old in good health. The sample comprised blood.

The base sequence is TGTGCCAGCAGTGAAGCACAGCGGTCCTATGGCTACACCTTC. This codes for CASSEAQRSYGYTF. The chain links TRBV2 with TRBJ1-2; the D gene cannot be resolved reliably. V is pared back by 0 bases and J by 4 bases, with 9 bases lying between the germline termini. The germline V gene encodes CDR1 SNHLY and CDR2 FYNNEI. The CDR3 contains 14 residues, cysteine and phenylalanine counted. CDR3 DNA only is kept here, 42 bases in frame from base 1.